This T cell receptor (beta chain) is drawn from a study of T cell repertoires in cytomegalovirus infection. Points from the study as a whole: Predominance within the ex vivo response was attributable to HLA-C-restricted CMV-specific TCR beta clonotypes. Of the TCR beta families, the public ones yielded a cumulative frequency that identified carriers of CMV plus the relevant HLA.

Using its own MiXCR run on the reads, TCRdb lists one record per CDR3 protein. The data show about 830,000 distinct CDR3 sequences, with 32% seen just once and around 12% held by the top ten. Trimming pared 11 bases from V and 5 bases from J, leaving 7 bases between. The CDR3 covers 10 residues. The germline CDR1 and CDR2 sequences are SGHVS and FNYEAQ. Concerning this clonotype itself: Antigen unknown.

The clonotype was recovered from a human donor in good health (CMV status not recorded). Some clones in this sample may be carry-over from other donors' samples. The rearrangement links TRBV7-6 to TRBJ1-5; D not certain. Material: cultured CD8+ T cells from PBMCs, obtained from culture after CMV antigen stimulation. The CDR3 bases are TGTGCCGTCGGCGATCAGCCCCAGCATTTT. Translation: CAVGDQPQHF.